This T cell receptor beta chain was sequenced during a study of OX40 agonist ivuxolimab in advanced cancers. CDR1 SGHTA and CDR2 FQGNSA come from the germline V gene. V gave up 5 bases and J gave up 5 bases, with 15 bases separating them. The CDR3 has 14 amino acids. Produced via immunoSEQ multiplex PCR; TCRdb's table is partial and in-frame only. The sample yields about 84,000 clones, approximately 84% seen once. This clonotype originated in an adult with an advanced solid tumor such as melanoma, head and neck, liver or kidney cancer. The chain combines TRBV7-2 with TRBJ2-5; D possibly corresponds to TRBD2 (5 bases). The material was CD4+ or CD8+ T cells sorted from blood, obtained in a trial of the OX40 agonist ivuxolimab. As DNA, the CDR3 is TGTGCCAGCAGCCTAGAGCCTAGGAGGGAGACCCAGTACTTC. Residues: CASSLEPRRETQYF.